One and the same sample provided the 24 T cell receptor beta chains below, sequenced in a study of blood T cell repertoires in COVID-19 (dated by TCRdb to 2020 to 2021). Receptors were amplified or captured by the immunoSEQ multiplex PCR assay. The clones in this table, taken by TCRdb from immuneACCESS, are in-frame only. Not every clone is retained; where verified, under half of the shortfall comes from an unresolved V gene, and the cause of the rest is unknown. This sample gives 95,000 to 150,000 clones in total; over 80% of them show up just once. The ten largest clones capture 25% to 30% of the sample. Sequencing used peripheral blood. The receptors were sampled from a woman aged 65 to 85 with acute or convalescent COVID-19.

The gene calls are TRBV30 and TRBJ2-5; the match to TRBD2 covers 10 bases. V gave up 0 bases and J gave up 5 bases; unmatched junction bases: 9. The CDR3 loop spans 16 amino acids. CDR1 is GTSNPN and CDR2 is SVGIG in the germline V gene (reference sequence). CDR3 coding DNA: TGTGCCTGGAGTGTCGGCAGCGGGGGGGCCCTTGAGACCCAGTACTTC. Its translation is CAWSVGSGGALETQYF. The complete variable domain, with remaining parts taken from reference TRBV30 and TRBJ2-5, reads SQTIHQWPATLVQPVGSPLSLECTVEGTSNPNLYWYRQAAGRGLQLLFYSVGIGQISSEVPQNLSASRPQDRQFILSSKKLLLSDSGFYLCAWSVGSGGALETQYFGPGTRLLVL.

This sequence joins TRBV7-8 and TRBJ1-3, with D uncertain. The CDR3 contains 14 residues. Deletions cut 5 bases from V and 0 bases from J, with 8 bases between. CDR1 and CDR2 from the germline V gene are SGHVS and FQNEAQ. The CDR3 is CASSRRGSGNTIYF. CDR3 in DNA: TGTGCCAGCAGCCGAAGAGGCTCTGGAAACACCATATATTTT.

The gene calls are TRBV29-1 and TRBJ2-3, with D possibly TRBD1 on 7 matching bases. This CDR3 contains 15 residues. Germline V gene sequence: CDR1 SQVTM, CDR2 ANQGSEA. Trimming removed 6 bases at V and 0 bases at J, with 16 bases between. The CDR3 DNA reads TGCAGCGTGGGGGGACAGCACCCAAGCACAGATACGCAGTATTTT. This sequence encodes CSVGGQHPSTDTQYF.

The chain combines TRBV6-1 with TRBJ1-3; tentatively, D is TRBD1 (6 bases). Germline CDR1 is MNHNS and CDR2 is SASEGT. This CDR3 region has 14 residues. V lost 3 bases to trimming and J lost 8 bases, with 14 bases between them. In nucleotides, the CDR3 is TGTGCCAGCAGTGATGGACAGACTGGTTACACCATATATTTT. It translates to CASSDGQTGYTIYF.

The genes are TRBV6-2 or TRBV6-3 and TRBJ2-3; 11 bases match TRBD2. Germline-derived CDR1 and CDR2 are MNHEY and SVGEGT. With 6 bases clipped from V and 5 bases from J, the junction kept 10 bases outside the gene matches. CDR3 length equals 16 residues. CDR3 protein: CASSPGGLAAKDTQYF. As DNA, the CDR3 is TGTGCCAGCAGCCCCGGGGGACTAGCGGCTAAAGATACGCAGTATTTT.

V and J are TRBV5-4 and TRBJ2-3; 10 nucleotides agree with TRBD2. Unmatched junction bases numbered 2, after V lost 1 base and J lost 0 bases. Per germline, CDR1 SGHNT and CDR2 YYREEE (reference sequence). The CDR3 totals 16 residues. The CDR3: CASSLRTSGSTDTQYF. The CDR3 nucleotides are TGTGCCAGCAGCTTGAGGACTAGCGGTAGCACAGATACGCAGTATTTT.

This chain links TRBV6-5 with TRBJ1-5, with 10 bases fitting TRBD1. The CDR3 is 14 residues long. V shed 7 bases, J shed 4 bases, and the junction held 4 bases outside the gene matches. CDR1 is MNHEY and CDR2 is SVGAGI in the germline V gene. In DNA form, the CDR3 reads TGTGCCAGCACCCGGACAGGGGGAAATCAGCCCCAGCATTTT. This encodes CASTRTGGNQPQHF.

In its sample, this clone was seen once. The chain couples TRBV9 to TRBJ2-3; D ambiguous. This CDR3 has 14 residues. Germline V lookup: CDR1 SGDLS, CDR2 YYNGEE. Trimming removed 0 bases from V and 5 bases from J, with 10 bases in between. The CDR3 reads CASSVVGRKDTQYF. CDR3 coding DNA: TGTGCCAGCAGCGTAGTTGGCAGGAAAGATACGCAGTATTTT.

The rearrangement joins TRBV3-1 (or the pseudogene TRBV3-2) to TRBJ2-7; D not resolved. The CDR3 totals 14 residues. V was shortened by 4 bases and J by 0 bases, with 10 bases between the two germline ends. The germline gives CDR1 LGHDT, CDR2 YNNKEL (reference sequence). For the CDR3, the DNA is TGTGCCAGCAGCCCCCCTCCTCCCTCCTACGAGCAGTACTTC. Translation gives CASSPPPPSYEQYF.

The J gene is TRBJ2-7, the V gene TRBV6-5; the D gene is possibly TRBD2 (6 bases). V dropped 8 bases and J dropped 7 bases, with 12 bases sitting between them. This CDR3 has 11 amino acids. Germline loops: CDR1 MNHEY, CDR2 SVGAGI. The CDR3 loop is CASRRREEQYF. Here the CDR3 DNA reads TGTGCCAGCCGTCGGAGGGAGGAGCAGTACTTC.

The chain combines TRBV14 with TRBJ2-5; maybe TRBD1 (5 bases). The CDR3 has 15 residues. V was pared by 3 bases and J by 0 bases, with 11 bases between. Germline V CDR1 and CDR2: SGHDN, FVKESK. The CDR3 nucleotides are TGTGCCAGCAGCCACCTACAGGCTTACCAAGAGACCCAGTACTTC. It translates to CASSHLQAYQETQYF.

The rearrangement links TRBV5-1 to TRBJ1-1, with D possibly TRBD1 on 6 matching bases. In germline, CDR1 is SGHRS, CDR2 YFSETQ. V was clipped by 4 bases and J by 7 bases, with 14 bases between them. CDR3 length: 13 residues. CDR3 nucleotide sequence: TGCGCCAGCAGCGTACTACAGGGTAATGAAGCTTTCTTT. Translated, it gives CASSVLQGNEAFF.

The chain links TRBV28 to TRBJ2-1, with a weak D call TRBD2 (6 bases). V lost 5 bases, J lost 3 bases, and 14 bases lay in between. This CDR3 region has 15 residues. The germline V gene has CDR1 MDHEN and CDR2 SYDVKM. CDR3 amino acids: CASSPPGVSYNEQFF. The CDR3 DNA sequence: TGTGCCAGCAGTCCCCCGGGGGTGAGCTACAATGAGCAGTTCTTC.

The DNA for the CDR3 is TGTGCCAGTAGTATAGCGGGGGTCGACGAGCAGTACTTC. Amino acid sequence: CASSIAGVDEQYF. The chain recombines TRBV19 with TRBJ2-7; D might be TRBD2 (6 bases). Trimming removed 1 base at V and 5 bases at J, with 9 bases between. This CDR3 has 13 residues. CDR1 is LNHDA and CDR2 is SQIVND in the germline V gene (reference sequence).

The chain uses TRBV9 and TRBJ2-7, with 9 bases that match TRBD1. Germline V gene sequence: CDR1 SGDLS, CDR2 YYNGEE. CDR3 length: 15 amino acids. Trimming removed 4 bases from V and 4 bases from J; junction bases left unmatched: 9. The CDR3 loop reads CASSIGTGKVYEQYF. Here the CDR3 DNA reads TGTGCCAGCAGCATTGGGACAGGGAAGGTATACGAGCAGTACTTC.

V is TRBV12-1 and J is TRBJ1-5; the DNA was not compared with TRBD1, the D call given in the table. TRBV12-1 is deemed a pseudogene. The CDR3 runs to 14 residues. Here the CDR3 DNA reads TGTGCCAGCAGCACTCGACAGGTAGATCAGCCCCAGCATTTT. Its protein product is CASSTRQVDQPQHF.

The genes are TRBV9 and TRBJ2-7; 10 nucleotides align to TRBD1. The ends lost 3 bases at V and 6 bases at J; junction bases unmatched: 3. CDR1 is SGDLS and CDR2 is YYNGEE in the germline V gene. The CDR3 runs 13 residues. The CDR3 loop reads CASSARTGGEQYF. Written as DNA, the CDR3 is TGTGCCAGCAGCGCCCGGACAGGGGGCGAGCAGTACTTC.

V is TRBV7-6 and J is TRBJ1-6, with a possible D match to TRBD1 (6 bases). Germline CDR1 SGHVS, CDR2 FNYEAQ. The CDR3 covers 14 residues. V gave up 5 bases and J gave up 7 bases, with 12 bases separating them. The CDR3 nucleotides read TGTGCCAGCAGCCAGGGGATGGGGAATTCACCCCTCCACTTT. Encoded protein: CASSQGMGNSPLHF.

This CDR3 is CASSHGGGLGSYEQYF. CDR3 DNA sequence: TGTGCCAGCAGCCATGGGGGCGGGCTTGGCTCCTACGAGCAGTACTTC. The chain uses TRBV3-1 (or the pseudogene TRBV3-2) and TRBJ2-7, with a tentative D call TRBD1 (6 bases). Germline values: CDR1 LGHDT, CDR2 YNNKEL (reference sequence). V lost 3 bases to trimming and J lost 0 bases, with 15 bases between them. This CDR3 has 16 residues.

The chain recombines TRBV30 with TRBJ2-7; D is perhaps TRBD2 (5 bases). The CDR3 consists of 11 residues. Trimming removed 2 bases at V and 4 bases at J, with 6 bases between. The V gene's germline CDR1 is GTSNPN and CDR2 SVGIG (reference sequence). The CDR3 is CAWSREYEQYF. CDR3 in DNA: TGTGCCTGGAGTAGGGAGTACGAGCAGTACTTC.

V and J are TRBV28 and TRBJ1-5, with 7 bases lining up with TRBD1. Per the germline V gene, CDR1 is MDHEN and CDR2 is SYDVKM. After removal of 6 bases from V and 1 base from J, the junction contained 18 bases not matched to a gene. The CDR3 is made up of 19 amino acids. In DNA form, the CDR3 reads TGTGCCAGCAGCCTAGGTAGGCCCACAGGGGATTGGAGCAATCAGCCCCAGCATTTT. It yields the protein CASSLGRPTGDWSNQPQHF. The variable domain in full, completed from reference TRBV28 and TRBJ1-5, reads DVKVTQSSRYLVKRTGEKVFLECVQDMDHENMFWYRQDPGLGLRLIYFSYDVKMKEKGDIPEGYSVSREKKERFSLILESASTNQTSMYLCASSLGRPTGDWSNQPQHFGDGTRLSIL.

The CDR3, as DNA: TGTGCCAGCAGCTTAGGAGCGTCCTATAATTCACCCCTCCACTTT. This codes for CASSLGASYNSPLHF. The J gene is TRBJ1-6, the V gene TRBV11-2; D gene ambiguous. This CDR3 comprises 15 residues. V lost 1 base to trimming and J lost 1 base, with 5 bases between them. The germline gives CDR1 SGHAT, CDR2 FQNNGV.

This clone was found a few times. For the CDR3, the DNA is TGTGCCAGCAGCCGGGACAGGGGTTCGTATGGCTACACCTTC. It encodes CASSRDRGSYGYTF. This chain links TRBV3-1 (or the pseudogene TRBV3-2) with TRBJ1-2; 10 bases align to TRBD1. V trimming: 4 bases; J trimming: 5 bases; junction bases outside the gene matches: 4. The CDR3 loop spans 14 amino acids. Germline CDR1 LGHDT, CDR2 YNNKEL (reference sequence).

The genes are TRBV7-6 and TRBJ2-1, with TRBD1 matching 8 bases. V trimming: 4 bases; J trimming: 4 bases; junction bases outside the gene matches: 6. The germline CDR1 and CDR2 sequences are SGHVS and FNYEAQ. The CDR3 length is 15 residues. The CDR3 DNA follows: TGTGCCAGCAGCTCCGGGACAGGTCGATACAATGAGCAGTTCTTC. This translates into CASSSGTGRYNEQFF.